The 26 T cell receptor beta chains below were found in one sample sequenced in a study of vaccination and CD4 T cells after COVID-19. Their recognized antigens are unknown. Regarding treatment: approximately nine-day PBMC culture with coronavirus spike peptide pools or control peptides (ViraFEST assay). CD4+ T cells that had been cultured provided DNA sequenced with the Oncomine TCR Beta short-read assay. TCRdb ran MiXCR on the PCR reads and lists one entry per CDR3 protein. This sample has thousands of distinct CDR3 sequences, with 76% found just once. The sequenced sample was CD4+ T cells from blood, cultured in vitro. The receptor source for this set is a human donor who had recovered from COVID-19.

The rearrangement links TRBV5-6 to TRBJ1-1; 8 nucleotides align to TRBD1. V dropped 3 bases and J dropped 0; count of bases not matched to a gene: 10. CDR3 length equals 17 residues. The germline V gene has CDR1 SGHDT and CDR2 YYEEEE. CDR3 sequence (DNA): TGTGCCAGCAGCTGGAGGCATCCGACAGGGGTGAACACTGAAGCTTTCTTT. Its translation: CASSWRHPTGVNTEAFF. Full variable domain (missing parts from reference TRBV5-6 and TRBJ1-1): DAGVTQSPTHLIKTRGQQVTLRCSPKSGHDTVSWYQQALGQGPQFIFQYYEEEERQRGNFPDRFSGHQFPNYSSELNVNALLLGDSALYLCASSWRHPTGVNTEAFFGQGTRLTVV.

V and J are TRBV6-1 and TRBJ2-7, with a weak D call TRBD2 (6 bases). The CDR3 consists of 14 residues. V lost 6 bases and J lost 7, with 19 bases in between. Germline lookup yields CDR1 MNHNS and CDR2 SASEGT. Written as DNA, the CDR3 is TGTGCCAGCAGAGCCGATCTCTCCCGGGGGGAGCAGTACTTC. Amino acids: CASRADLSRGEQYF.

This sequence joins TRBV20-1 and TRBJ2-2, with a weak D call TRBD2 (5 bases). Germline V lookup: CDR1 DFQATT, CDR2 SNEGSKA (reference sequence). The CDR3 contains 13 residues. V was trimmed by 3 bases and J by 5 bases, leaving 10 bases between them. CDR3 amino acids: CSARRPGTGELFF. In DNA form, the CDR3 reads TGCAGTGCTAGGCGGCCGGGGACCGGGGAGCTGTTTTTT.

V and J are TRBV5-6 and TRBJ2-5; TRBD2 matches at 12 bases. Germline V lookup: CDR1 SGHDT, CDR2 YYEEEE. Trimming removed 0 bases from V and 0 bases from J; junction bases left unmatched: 6. This CDR3 region has 18 residues. The CDR3 region is CASSLELAGGPNQETQYF. The CDR3 nucleotides are TGTGCCAGCAGCTTGGAACTAGCGGGGGGCCCTAACCAAGAGACCCAGTACTTC.

In its sample, this clonotype was seen a few times. J is TRBJ1-1 and V is TRBV27, with 7 bases that match TRBD1. V was clipped by 6 bases and J by 6 bases; unmatched bases: 13. Germline CDR1 and CDR2: MNHEY and SMNVEV (reference sequence). The CDR3 extends over 15 amino acids. This CDR3 is CASRTLLTGASEAFF. The CDR3 nucleotides read TGTGCCAGCAGGACCCTTTTAACAGGGGCGTCTGAAGCTTTCTTT.

The genes are TRBV19 and TRBJ1-1, with TRBD1 matching 7 bases. The CDR3 spans 16 residues. V was clipped by 3 bases and J by 4 bases; unmatched bases: 11. Germline loops: CDR1 LNHDA, CDR2 SQIVND (reference sequence). CDR3 DNA: TGTGCCAGTAGTATCGGGGGACAGTCCGGGGTCACTGAAGCTTTCTTT. Its protein product is CASSIGGQSGVTEAFF.

This rearrangement joins TRBV7-9 to TRBJ1-1; D perhaps matches TRBD1 (5 bases). The CDR3 covers 12 residues. Trimming left V 2 bases short and J 5 bases short, with 6 bases between. Germline loops: CDR1 SEHNR, CDR2 FQNEAQ (reference sequence). This chain's CDR3 is CASSLKGTEAFF. CDR3 DNA: TGTGCCAGCAGCTTAAAGGGGACTGAAGCTTTCTTT.

The rearrangement joins TRBV2 to TRBJ2-5; no reliable D call. Trimming removed 4 bases at V and 1 base at J, with 7 bases between. The CDR3 has 13 amino acids. From germline, CDR1 is SNHLY and CDR2 FYNNEI. This CDR3 reads CASSAVGQETQYF. CDR3 DNA sequence: TGTGCCAGCAGTGCAGTAGGCCAAGAGACCCAGTACTTC. Full variable domain (outside the CDR3, taken from reference TRBV2 and TRBJ2-5): EPEVTQTPSHQVTQMGQEVILRCVPISNHLYFYWYRQILGQKVEFLVSFYNNEISEKSEIFDDQFSVERPDGSNFTLKIRSTKLEDSAMYFCASSAVGQETQYFGPGTRLLVL.

CDR3 region: CSAKAGEVTQYF. The CDR3 DNA reads as TGCAGTGCTAAAGCGGGGGAAGTAACCCAGTACTTC. The gene calls are TRBV20-1 and TRBJ2-7; 8 positions agree with TRBD2. Germline lookup yields CDR1 DFQATT and CDR2 SNEGSKA (reference sequence). V lost 4 bases to trimming and J lost 10 bases; unmatched junction nucleotides: 9. The CDR3 has 12 amino acids.

This chain connects TRBV30 to TRBJ1-2; tentatively, D is TRBD1 (6 bases). The CDR3 has 12 residues. Germline V gene data show CDR1 as GTSNPN and CDR2 as SVGIG (reference sequence). Trimming stripped 3 bases from V and 2 bases from J, with 7 bases between. The CDR3 loop reads CAWRRGNYGYTF. For the CDR3, the DNA is TGTGCCTGGAGAAGGGGGAACTATGGCTACACCTTC.

This chain connects TRBV2 to TRBJ1-5; D uncertain. With 3 bases removed from V and 2 bases from J, the gap between germline ends came to 8 bases. This CDR3 spans 14 amino acids. The germline V gene has CDR1 SNHLY and CDR2 FYNNEI. Written as DNA, the CDR3 is TGTGCCAGCAGTGACGACGCGGGCAATCAGCCCCAGCATTTT. This encodes CASSDDAGNQPQHF. Using reference TRBV2 and TRBJ1-5 for the parts outside the CDR3, the full variable domain is EPEVTQTPSHQVTQMGQEVILRCVPISNHLYFYWYRQILGQKVEFLVSFYNNEISEKSEIFDDQFSVERPDGSNFTLKIRSTKLEDSAMYFCASSDDAGNQPQHFGDGTRLSIL.

Sample share makes this clonotype hyperexpanded (1% or more). V and J are TRBV7-3 and TRBJ1-2; tentative D call: TRBD1 (5 bases). CDR1 and CDR2 (germline): SGHTA, FQGTGA. V was cut by 4 bases and J by 8 bases, with 11 bases left in between. This CDR3 comprises 12 residues. Here the CDR3 reads CASSSDRKGYTF. The CDR3 nucleotides are TGTGCCAGCAGCTCCGACAGAAAAGGCTACACCTTC.

The V gene is TRBV6-5, the J gene TRBJ2-3; TRBD1 agrees at 7 bases. This CDR3 region has 16 residues. Germline values: CDR1 MNHEY, CDR2 SVGAGI. Trimming cost V 2 bases and J 1 base; bases outside gene matches: 6. The DNA for the CDR3 is TGTGCCAGCAGTTACGGGGGCACAGGGGGCACAGATACGCAGTATTTT. Translation: CASSYGGTGGTDTQYF.

This chain links TRBV19 with TRBJ1-5, with 10 bases matching TRBD1. The germline CDR1 and CDR2 sequences are LNHDA and SQIVND (reference sequence). Unmatched junction bases numbered 9, after V lost 7 bases and J lost 6 bases. The CDR3 has 15 residues. CDR3 sequence (DNA): TGTGCCAGTACCCATAAGACAGGGGGCTTTCAGCCCCAGCATTTT. Protein: CASTHKTGGFQPQHF.

This clonotype was picked up one time. This CDR3 is CASQFYEQYF. DNA for the CDR3: TGTGCCAGCCAATTCTACGAGCAGTACTTC. The genes are TRBV2 and TRBJ2-7; D is unresolved. The V and J ends lost 8 bases and 3 bases respectively, with 5 bases between them. This CDR3 comprises 10 residues. Germline V gives CDR1 SNHLY, CDR2 FYNNEI.

The chain employs TRBV19 and TRBJ1-5; TRBD1 agrees at 9 bases. In germline, CDR1 is LNHDA, CDR2 SQIVND (reference sequence). This CDR3 has 16 residues. With 6 bases clipped from V and 3 bases from J, the junction kept 9 bases outside the gene matches. CDR3 coding DNA: TGTGCCAGTAGGGAGCGGGGACAGGGTTCCAATCAGCCCCAGCATTTT. This encodes CASRERGQGSNQPQHF.

The table lists this clonotype with a few counts. DNA for the CDR3: TGTGCCAGCCGGGGAGCCAGGGTGAACACTGAAGCTTTCTTT. Its translation: CASRGARVNTEAFF. V and J are TRBV2 and TRBJ1-1, with D tentatively TRBD1 (5 bases). The CDR3 contains 14 residues. Between the trimmed V and J ends, which lost 8 bases and 0 bases, there was a span of 13 bases. CDR1 is SNHLY and CDR2 is FYNNEI in the germline V gene.

This chain links TRBV5-5 with TRBJ1-6, with 7 bases that match TRBD1. CDR3 length equals 19 residues. Germline CDR1 SGHKS, CDR2 YYEKEE (reference sequence). The V segment lost 0 bases and the J segment 6 bases; nucleotides outside the gene matches: 15. The CDR3 DNA is TGTGCCAGCAGCTTGGCCCGCGGGGCACAGGGGTCGGCTAATTCACCCCTCCACTTT. The encoded protein is CASSLARGAQGSANSPLHF. Together with reference TRBV5-5 and TRBJ1-6, the CDR3 gives the full variable domain: DAGVTQSPTHLIKTRGQQVTLRCSPISGHKSVSWYQQVLGQGPQFIFQYYEKEERGRGNFPDRFSARQFPNYSSELNVNALLLGDSALYLCASSLARGAQGSANSPLHFGNGTRLTVT.

The genes are TRBV7-9 and TRBJ2-3, with 7 bases identical to TRBD2. J gave up 4 bases and V 1 base, and 5 bases lay outside the gene matches. Germline V gene data show CDR1 as SEHNR and CDR2 as FQNEAQ (reference sequence). The CDR3 spans 15 residues. DNA for the CDR3: TGTGCCAGCAGCTTAGAGGCAGGGAGGGCAGATACGCAGTATTTT. As protein: CASSLEAGRADTQYF.

The V gene is TRBV5-1, the J gene TRBJ2-4; TRBD1 aligns across 11 bases. Germline V CDR1 and CDR2: SGHRS, YFSETQ. This CDR3 has 14 residues. J gave up 7 bases and V 5 bases, and 5 bases lay outside the gene matches. The CDR3 DNA reads TGCGCCAGCAGATCTGGGACAGGGGGGAACATTCAGTACTTC. It is translated as CASRSGTGGNIQYF.

The chain combines TRBV19 with TRBJ2-7; no firm D call. The CDR3 is made up of 18 amino acids. The V gene's germline CDR1 is LNHDA and CDR2 SQIVND (reference sequence). Trimming cost V 4 bases and J 0 bases, with 22 bases left between them. The CDR3 sequence: CASSTLARWNPSSYEQYF. DNA of the CDR3: TGTGCCAGTAGTACTTTGGCCAGGTGGAACCCGAGCTCCTACGAGCAGTACTTC.

CDR3 bases: TGCAGTGCTAGCGCGGGACTAGGGGTGGCGGGGGAGCTGTTTTTT. This encodes CSASAGLGVAGELFF. The J gene is TRBJ2-2, the V gene TRBV20-1, with 8 bases matching TRBD2. Germline V gene data show CDR1 as DFQATT and CDR2 as SNEGSKA (reference sequence). The CDR3 is 15 amino acids. Germline trimming cut 3 bases from V and 8 bases from J; bases unmatched to any gene: 11.

This chain joins TRBV7-2 and TRBJ1-2, with 7 positions matching TRBD1. Germline V gene sequence: CDR1 SGHTA, CDR2 FQGNSA. With 3 bases clipped from V and 5 bases from J, the junction kept 6 bases outside the gene matches. The CDR3 has 14 residues. CDR3 protein: CASSFMDRPYGYTF. The CDR3 DNA reads as TGTGCCAGCAGCTTTATGGACAGGCCTTATGGCTACACCTTC.

The chain employs TRBV10-3 and TRBJ1-5; 11 nucleotides agree with TRBD1. The CDR3 has 17 amino acids. In germline, CDR1 is ENHRY, CDR2 SYGVKD. Trimming removed 0 bases from V and 6 bases from J; junction bases left unmatched: 7. CDR3 nucleotide sequence: TGTGCCATCAGTGAGTCGCCGGGACAGGGGGATGGTCAGCCCCAGCATTTT. It specifies CAISESPGQGDGQPQHF.

The chain carries TRBV6-5 and TRBJ1-1; unclear D gene. The CDR3 totals 13 residues. Trimming took 0 bases from V and 12 from J, leaving 14 bases between them. Germline lookup yields CDR1 MNHEY and CDR2 SVGAGI. The CDR3 DNA follows: TGTGCCAGCAGTTACTCGTTGCCGCCGGAGCCTTTCTTT. Amino acids: CASSYSLPPEPFF.

This chain links TRBV7-9 with TRBJ1-2; D perhaps matches TRBD1 (5 bases). V lost 5 bases, J lost 3 bases, and 13 bases lay in between. Germline V gene data show CDR1 as SEHNR and CDR2 as FQNEAQ (reference sequence). CDR3 length: 14 amino acids. CDR3 protein: CASSASGADYGYTF. As DNA, the CDR3 is TGTGCCAGCAGCGCTTCCGGGGCCGACTATGGCTACACCTTC. Full variable domain (missing parts from reference TRBV7-9 and TRBJ1-2): DTGVSQNPRHKITKRGQNVTFRCDPISEHNRLYWYRQTLGQGPEFLTYFQNEAQLEKSRLLSDRFSAERPKGSFSTLEIQRTEQGDSAMYLCASSASGADYGYTFGSGTRLTVV.